Below, 30 T cell receptor beta chains from the same sample are listed, as sequenced in a study of long-term antiretroviral therapy in people with HIV. At the survey level, the v3.0 immunoSEQ assay was run. Repertoires were generated with immunoSEQ multiplex PCR, while TCRdb's copy carries only in-frame clones and drops some. The repertoire consists of roughly 7,100 clones, with under 85% occurring once and the leading ten covering under 25%. The sample consisted of unsorted PBMCs, taken 1.1 years after starting antiretroviral therapy. The receptors were sampled from a man aged 35 to 55 with HIV.

This clone was observed a single time. This rearrangement joins TRBV10-3 to TRBJ1-2; TRBD1 aligns across 12 bases. Germline-derived CDR1 and CDR2 are ENHRY and SYGVKD. V lost 3 bases, J lost 7 bases, and 9 bases stayed unmatched. This CDR3 contains 16 residues. DNA of the CDR3: TGTGCCATCAGTGAAAGAGACCGGGACAGGGGGCTTGGCTACACCTTC. This gives the protein CAISERDRDRGLGYTF.

This chain joins TRBV15 and TRBJ1-1; unclear D gene. The CDR3 spans 13 residues. The V end was cut by 4 bases, the J end by 4 bases, with 10 bases between. Germline V gene sequence: CDR1 LNHNV, CDR2 YYDKDF (reference sequence). This CDR3 is CATSTGVTTEAFF. DNA of the CDR3: TGTGCCACCAGCACGGGTGTAACCACTGAAGCTTTCTTT. The full variable domain, its missing parts supplied by reference TRBV15 and TRBJ1-1, is DAMVIQNPRYQVTQFGKPVTLSCSQTLNHNVMYWYQQKSSQAPKLLFHYYDKDFNNEADTPDNFQSRRPNTSFCFLDIRSPGLGDTAMYLCATSTGVTTEAFFGQGTRLTVV.

This clone appeared once. This chain joins TRBV11-2 and TRBJ1-3; a possible D gene is TRBD1 (6 bases). Germline values: CDR1 SGHAT, CDR2 FQNNGV. Trimming removed 4 bases from V and 0 bases from J, with 16 bases in between. The CDR3 covers 17 residues. The CDR3 sequence is CASSSSTGMSSGNTIYF. Here the CDR3 DNA reads TGTGCCAGCAGCTCTTCGACAGGAATGAGCTCTGGAAACACCATATATTTT.

The chain's CDR3 is CASSEYRGNTEAFF. CDR3 bases: TGTGCCAGCAGTGAGTACAGGGGGAACACTGAAGCTTTCTTT. The rearrangement uses TRBV6-1 and TRBJ1-1; TRBD1 agrees at 7 bases. This CDR3 contains 14 residues. Germline V CDR1 and CDR2: MNHNS, SASEGT. Trimming at V came to 3 bases and at J to 1 base, leaving 2 bases not matched to a gene.

The chain joins TRBV11-3 to TRBJ1-1, with D possibly matching TRBD1 (5 bases). The ends were cut back, 4 bases at V and 4 bases at J, with 10 bases in the middle. CDR1 is SGHNT and CDR2 is YENEEA in the germline V gene. The CDR3 spans 13 residues. CDR3 sequence: CASSSRESTEAFF. CDR3 nucleotide sequence: TGTGCCAGCAGCTCCAGGGAGAGCACTGAAGCTTTCTTT.

The chain couples TRBV6-4 to TRBJ2-3, with D unclear. This CDR3 is 14 amino acids long. The V gene lost 7 bases and the J gene lost 2 bases, with 13 bases spanning the gap. The germline CDR1 and CDR2 sequences are MRHNA and SNTAGT. For the CDR3, the DNA is TGTGCCAGCACCACGATAGCCCTCACAGATACGCAGTATTTT. Its protein product is CASTTIALTDTQYF.

This chain joins TRBV7-7 and TRBJ1-4, with 11 bases lining up with TRBD1. J gave up 7 bases and V 5 bases, and 9 bases lay outside the gene matches. This CDR3 comprises 16 residues. CDR1 is SSHAT, CDR2 FNYEAQ, per germline (reference sequence). The CDR3 DNA sequence: TGTGCCAGCAGCGCCGGACAGGGGGCTTTGGGTGAAAAACTGTTTTTT. Encoded protein: CASSAGQGALGEKLFF.

The chain is built from TRBV19 and TRBJ1-4; D might be TRBD1 (5 bases). The CDR3 consists of 14 residues. Germline V lookup: CDR1 LNHDA, CDR2 SQIVND (reference sequence). Trimming took 3 bases from V and 8 from J, leaving 13 bases between them. Here the CDR3 DNA reads TGTGCCAGTAGTATCGGAGGGACGGACGAAAAACTGTTTTTT. Protein sequence: CASSIGGTDEKLFF. Using reference TRBV19 and TRBJ1-4 for the parts outside the CDR3, the full variable domain is DGGITQSPKYLFRKEGQNVTLSCEQNLNHDAMYWYRQDPGQGLRLIYYSQIVNDFQKGDIAEGYSVSREKKESFPLTVTSAQKNPTAFYLCASSIGGTDEKLFFGSGTQLSVL.

The rearrangement uses TRBV10-3 and TRBJ1-2; the D gene is possibly TRBD1 (6 bases). This CDR3 is built from 12 residues. The V end was cut by 9 bases, the J end by 7 bases, with 15 bases between. Looked up from germline, CDR1 is ENHRY and CDR2 is SYGVKD. CDR3 loop: CAIPQGSGGYTF. CDR3 nucleotide sequence: TGTGCCATTCCACAGGGTAGTGGTGGCTACACCTTC.

V usage is TRBV19 and J usage is TRBJ2-5; TRBD2 agrees at 7 bases. The V segment lost 6 bases and the J segment 3 bases; nucleotides outside the gene matches: 7. The CDR3 totals 14 residues. Per the germline V gene, CDR1 is LNHDA and CDR2 is SQIVND (reference sequence). The CDR3 DNA is TGTGCCAGTAGCCCCGGGGGAGGGGAAGAGACCCAGTACTTC. This sequence encodes CASSPGGGEETQYF. Filled out from reference TRBV19 and TRBJ2-5, the complete variable domain reads DGGITQSPKYLFRKEGQNVTLSCEQNLNHDAMYWYRQDPGQGLRLIYYSQIVNDFQKGDIAEGYSVSREKKESFPLTVTSAQKNPTAFYLCASSPGGGEETQYFGPGTRLLVL.

Concerning this clone itself: Other DNA sequences from this sample encode an identical CDR3 as well. The chain uses TRBV10-1 and TRBJ2-2; D is unclear. Trimming took off 1 base at V and 5 bases at J, with 5 bases between the two ends. This CDR3 spans 13 amino acids. CDR1 and CDR2 from the germline V gene are WNHNN and SYGVQD (reference sequence). CDR3 nucleotides: TGCGCCAGCAGTGAGTTGACTACCGGGGAGCTGTTTTTT. This encodes CASSELTTGELFF.

The sample holds a few counts of this clone. This rearrangement joins TRBV2 to TRBJ2-1; perhaps TRBD2 as D (5 bases). Between the trimmed V and J ends, which lost 4 bases and 6 bases, there was a span of 10 bases. Per the germline V gene, CDR1 is SNHLY and CDR2 is FYNNEI. There are 13 residues in the CDR3. The CDR3 is CASSVGRGNEQFF. In DNA, the CDR3 is TGTGCCAGCAGTGTTGGACGGGGCAATGAGCAGTTCTTC. The full variable domain, its missing parts supplied by reference TRBV2 and TRBJ2-1, is EPEVTQTPSHQVTQMGQEVILRCVPISNHLYFYWYRQILGQKVEFLVSFYNNEISEKSEIFDDQFSVERPDGSNFTLKIRSTKLEDSAMYFCASSVGRGNEQFFGPGTRLTVL.

The chain joins TRBV10-3 to TRBJ1-6; 12 bases are a match to TRBD1. CDR1 is ENHRY, CDR2 SYGVKD, per germline. V lost 5 bases to trimming and J lost 10 bases; unmatched junction nucleotides: 15. The CDR3 is made up of 18 amino acids. CDR3: CAISKATGQGAVKSPLHF. CDR3 in DNA: TGTGCCATCAGTAAAGCGACGGGACAGGGGGCCGTGAAATCACCCCTCCACTTT.

The rearrangement joins TRBV5-1 to TRBJ1-4; TRBD1 matches at 9 bases. This CDR3 contains 16 residues. V shed 2 bases and J 7 bases; nucleotides not matched to a gene: 9. Germline V lookup: CDR1 SGHRS, CDR2 YFSETQ. The DNA for the CDR3 is TGCGCCAGCAGCTTAAGTTGGGGACAGGGAATTGAAAAACTGTTTTTT. The encoded protein is CASSLSWGQGIEKLFF.

In its sample, this clone was seen a few times. The rearrangement joins TRBV25-1 to TRBJ1-1; D gene unclear. The germline CDR1 and CDR2 sequences are MGHDK and SYGVNS. Trimming pared 4 bases from V and 6 bases from J, leaving 9 bases between. The CDR3 has 12 residues. The CDR3 DNA sequence: TGTGCCAGCAGTGCTCAGAGCCCTGAAGCTTTCTTT. Its translation: CASSAQSPEAFF.

V usage is TRBV7-9 and J usage is TRBJ2-7; 9 nucleotides match TRBD1. Trimming removed 5 bases from V and 5 bases from J; junction bases left unmatched: 13. CDR3 length equals 16 residues. The germline CDR1 and CDR2 sequences are SEHNR and FQNEAQ (reference sequence). The CDR3 protein is CASSRAQGQGFHEQYF. The CDR3 DNA sequence: TGTGCCAGCAGCCGGGCCCAGGGACAGGGTTTCCACGAGCAGTACTTC.

This clone is medium-sized. V usage is TRBV7-9 and J usage is TRBJ1-1; D call uncertain. CDR1 is SEHNR and CDR2 is FQNEAQ in the germline V gene (reference sequence). The V end lost 6 bases, the J end lost 0 bases, and 5 bases lay between the germline ends. The CDR3 contains 12 residues. CDR3 region: CASSTMNTEAFF. The CDR3 nucleotides read TGTGCCAGCAGTACAATGAACACTGAAGCTTTCTTT.

CDR3 sequence: CASTQGANEAFF. The DNA of the CDR3 is TGTGCCAGCACCCAAGGGGCGAACGAAGCTTTCTTT. The chain employs TRBV5-4 and TRBJ1-1, with D possibly being TRBD1 (5 bases). The CDR3 has 12 residues. V lost 6 bases to trimming and J lost 8 bases, with 14 bases between them. Germline V CDR1 and CDR2: SGHNT, YYREEE (reference sequence).

The chain carries TRBV9 and TRBJ1-6; D is ambiguous. This CDR3 region has 15 residues. V was shortened by 5 bases and J by 7 bases, with 16 bases between the two germline ends. Germline V gene lookup returns CDR1 SGDLS and CDR2 YYNGEE. The CDR3 loop is CASSGGPERNSPLHF. CDR3 coding DNA: TGTGCCAGCAGTGGCGGGCCGGAGCGCAATTCACCCCTCCACTTT.

V is TRBV18 and J is TRBJ2-7; 8 bases are shared with TRBD2. This CDR3 comprises 14 residues. The V gene end was trimmed by 3 bases and the J gene end by 2 bases; junction bases not matched to a gene: 3. Per germline, CDR1 KGHSH and CDR2 LQKENI. The DNA of the CDR3 is TGTGCCAGCTCACCTAGCGGGGCGCCCTACGAGCAGTACTTC. Protein sequence: CASSPSGAPYEQYF.

The chain uses TRBV7-9 and TRBJ2-7; 7 nucleotides align to TRBD1. The V segment lost 3 bases and the J segment 4 bases; nucleotides outside the gene matches: 9. The CDR3 spans 15 residues. The germline V gene has CDR1 SEHNR and CDR2 FQNEAQ (reference sequence). The CDR3 reads CASSFEGAGRYEQYF. Written as DNA, the CDR3 is TGTGCCAGCAGCTTTGAGGGGGCAGGTAGATACGAGCAGTACTTC.

This chain joins TRBV10-2 and TRBJ1-3; D is unresolved. Trimming pared 3 bases from V and 0 bases from J, leaving 9 bases between. This CDR3 is 15 amino acids long. The germline V gene has CDR1 WSHSY and CDR2 SAAADI. The CDR3 DNA is TGCGCCAGCAGTGACGCGGCCTCCTCTGGAAACACCATATATTTT. Translating gives CASSDAASSGNTIYF.

The genes are TRBV7-9 and TRBJ2-1; D remains ambiguous. V lost 5 bases to trimming and J lost 6 bases, with 17 bases between them. Germline V gene sequence: CDR1 SEHNR, CDR2 FQNEAQ (reference sequence). This CDR3 region has 15 residues. The CDR3 coding sequence is TGTGCCAGCAGCAACACATCGGCAGCTTCCAATGAGCAGTTCTTC. It specifies CASSNTSAASNEQFF.

This sequence joins TRBV12-5 and TRBJ1-1; D is possibly TRBD1 (6 bases). Trimming cost V 6 bases and J 4 bases, with 15 bases left between them. The CDR3 covers 14 residues. Per the germline V gene, CDR1 is LGHNT and CDR2 is FRNRAP. This CDR3 is CASGQGFQGTEAFF. CDR3 nucleotides: TGTGCTAGTGGACAGGGCTTTCAGGGCACTGAAGCTTTCTTT. Supplemented by reference TRBV12-5 and TRBJ1-1, the full variable domain reads DARVTQTPRHKVTEMGQEVTMRCQPILGHNTVFWYRQTMMQGLELLAYFRNRAPLDDSGMPKDRFSAEMPDATLATLKIQPSEPRDSAVYFCASGQGFQGTEAFFGQGTRLTVV.

The chain carries TRBV19 and TRBJ2-7; 12 bases map to TRBD2. The V segment lost 5 bases and the J segment 4 bases; nucleotides outside the gene matches: 6. This CDR3 spans 15 amino acids. Germline CDR1 reads LNHDA; CDR2 reads SQIVND (reference sequence). The CDR3 nucleotides read TGTGCCAGTAGTTCAACTAGCGGGGGGTTATACGAGCAGTACTTC. Translated, it gives CASSSTSGGLYEQYF.

This chain links TRBV30 with TRBJ1-3; D gene unclear. V lost 1 base and J 4 bases, leaving 11 bases between the germline ends. Germline-derived CDR1 and CDR2 are GTSNPN and SVGIG (reference sequence). The CDR3 runs to 14 residues. CDR3 sequence reads: CAWSDNGIGNTIYF. CDR3 nucleotide sequence: TGTGCCTGGAGTGATAACGGCATAGGAAACACCATATATTTT.

For the CDR3, the DNA is TGTGCCAGCAGACTTGGACAGGGGGGGCATTTAGAGCAGTACTTC. Translation: CASRLGQGGHLEQYF. This sequence joins TRBV6-5 and TRBJ2-7, with 10 positions matching TRBD1. The CDR3 runs to 15 residues. CDR1 is MNHEY and CDR2 is SVGAGI in the germline V gene. V lost 6 bases and J lost 7; bases outside the gene matches: 12.

There are a few counts of this clone. The chain couples TRBV4-1 to TRBJ1-5; tentative D call: TRBD1 (5 bases). CDR1 and CDR2 from the germline V gene are MGHRA and YSYEKL. Trimming stripped 7 bases from V and 6 bases from J, with 19 bases between. The length of the CDR3 is 15 residues. DNA of the CDR3: TGCGCCAGCACCCCAGGGAACTCGGAGGGTCAGCCCCAGCATTTT. As protein: CASTPGNSEGQPQHF.

The chain recombines TRBV20-1 with TRBJ1-1, with a possible D match to TRBD1 (5 bases). Deletions cut 6 bases from V and 10 bases from J, with 15 bases between. Germline CDR1 is DFQATT and CDR2 is SNEGSKA (reference sequence). This CDR3 comprises 11 residues. The CDR3 bases are TGCAGTGCCCTGGAGGGGTGGGGAGCTTTCTTT. Protein sequence: CSALEGWGAFF.

The gene calls are TRBV2 and TRBJ1-5, with D hard to call. Trimming stripped 1 base from V and 5 bases from J, with 9 bases between. CDR1 and CDR2 (germline): SNHLY, FYNNEI. CDR3 length equals 14 residues. The CDR3 nucleotides read TGTGCCAGCAGTGAAGGGCAGCCACATCAGCCCCAGCATTTT. Amino acids: CASSEGQPHQPQHF.